The 30 T cell receptor beta chains below were found in one sample sequenced in a study of response to subunit inactivated influenza vaccine. One entry per CDR3 protein, called by TCRdb with MiXCR from the RT-PCR reads. The sample consists of hundreds of thousands of distinct CDR3 sequences, 15% to 19% of them appearing once. The sample consisted of PBMCs from blood, taken 11 to 12 days after vaccination. Receptors originate from a man over 45 who received an inactivated influenza vaccine.

This clonotype was counted only a few times. The CDR3 is CSALRPTGSGNTIYF. The CDR3 DNA sequence: TGCAGTGCCCTTAGGCCAACAGGGTCTGGAAACACCATATATTTT. V usage is TRBV20-1 and J usage is TRBJ1-3; D perhaps matches TRBD1 (6 bases). The CDR3 consists of 15 residues. V dropped 6 bases and J dropped 1 base, with 16 bases sitting between them. From germline, CDR1 is DFQATT and CDR2 SNEGSKA (reference sequence).

This clonotype turned up a few times. The J gene is TRBJ2-7, the V gene TRBV7-9, with D possibly being TRBD2 (5 bases). Trimming took off 5 bases at V and 3 bases at J, with 17 bases between the two ends. Germline V gene data show CDR1 as SEHNR and CDR2 as FQNEAQ (reference sequence). The CDR3 spans 15 residues. CDR3 sequence (DNA): TGTGCCAGCAGCCCACCAGAGTGGGCGGGCTACGAGCAGTACTTC. It is translated as CASSPPEWAGYEQYF.

In the case of this clonotype: The junction departs from germline at one end; a sequencing error may be responsible. The V gene is TRBV7-2, the J gene TRBJ2-5; 7 bases fit TRBD1. From germline, CDR1 is SGHTA and CDR2 FQGNSA. CDR3 length: 11 residues. The CDR3 loop is CASRNPGQLSF. Here the CDR3 DNA reads TGTGCCAGCAGGAATCCGGGACAGTTATCCTTC.

On this clonotype: Compared with germline, one end of the junction differs, possibly owing to a read error. The chain combines TRBV12-3 or TRBV12-4 with TRBJ2-7; 8 bases fit TRBD2. The CDR3 sequence is 15 residues long. The CDR3 DNA follows: TGTGCCAGCAGAGTTGGGACTAGTCTACGGTACGAGCAGCACTTC. This codes for CASRVGTSLRYEQHF.

The V gene is TRBV28, the J gene TRBJ1-4, with 12 bases lining up with TRBD1. V gave up 6 bases and J gave up 6 bases; unmatched junction bases: 5. The CDR3 is 15 residues long. Germline V gives CDR1 MDHEN, CDR2 SYDVKM. CDR3 region: CASSEGTGGYEKLFF. The CDR3 DNA sequence: TGTGCCAGCAGCGAAGGGACAGGGGGCTATGAAAAACTGTTTTTT.

This clonotype was detected only a few times. The chain carries TRBV11-2 and TRBJ2-3; weak D call: TRBD2 (7 bases). The germline gives CDR1 SGHAT, CDR2 FQNNGV. This CDR3 has 17 residues. The V gene lost 7 bases and the J gene lost 5 bases, with 25 bases spanning the gap. The CDR3 protein is CASNPTYGGGAEDTQYF. CDR3 bases: TGTGCCAGCAACCCCACTTATGGAGGGGGGGCCGAAGATACGCAGTATTTT.

This clonotype was picked up a small number of times. This sequence joins TRBV2 and TRBJ1-5; D gene unclear. The CDR3 loop spans 15 amino acids. V was shortened by 2 bases and J by 1 base, with 9 bases between the two germline ends. Looked up from germline, CDR1 is SNHLY and CDR2 is FYNNEI. The DNA for the CDR3 is TGTGCCAGCAGTGAATGGTTGGAAAGCAATCAGCCCCAGCATTTT. This gives the protein CASSEWLESNQPQHF.

The sample holds a few counts of this clonotype. Here the CDR3 DNA reads TGCGCCAGCAGCCAAGATTGGGGGAGCGGTCGCTGGAATACGCAGTATTTT. Its protein is CASSQDWGSGRWNTQYF. The V and J genes are TRBV4-3 and TRBJ2-3; D tentatively fits TRBD1 or TRBD2 (5 bases each). Germline V gives CDR1 LGHNA, CDR2 YSLEER. This CDR3 is 17 amino acids long. The V gene lost 0 bases and the J gene lost 7 bases, with 20 bases spanning the gap.

This clonotype was seen a few times. The rearrangement uses TRBV12-3 or TRBV12-4 and TRBJ2-5; D is perhaps TRBD1 or TRBD2 (5 bases each). This CDR3 comprises 15 residues. The V end lost 10 bases, the J end lost 3 bases, and 21 bases lay between the germline ends. Here the CDR3 DNA reads TGTGCCATCGATTCGGGGTCGGTGGGGGAAGAGACCCAGTACTTC. Protein product: CAIDSGSVGEETQYF.

In its sample, this clonotype was seen a few times. The gene calls are TRBV7-8 and TRBJ2-2; D is perhaps TRBD1 (6 bases). Per the germline V gene, CDR1 is SGHVS and CDR2 is FQNEAQ. V gave up 5 bases and J gave up 3 bases, with 13 bases separating them. CDR3 length: 15 amino acids. Written as DNA, the CDR3 is TGTGCCAGCAGCCCTTCGACAGGCTACACCGGGGAGCTGTTTTTT. Protein: CASSPSTGYTGELFF.

This chain links TRBV2 with TRBJ2-2; D unresolved. Trimming cost V 6 bases and J 0 bases, with 20 bases left between them. Germline CDR1 is SNHLY and CDR2 is FYNNEI. The CDR3 is made up of 18 amino acids. CDR3 DNA: TGTGCCAGCAGCCTTTACTACAGCCCGGACGCGAACACCGGGGAGCTGTTTTTT. Encoded protein: CASSLYYSPDANTGELFF. Based on the CDR3 plus reference TRBV2 and TRBJ2-2, the full variable domain is EPEVTQTPSHQVTQMGQEVILRCVPISNHLYFYWYRQILGQKVEFLVSFYNNEISEKSEIFDDQFSVERPDGSNFTLKIRSTKLEDSAMYFCASSLYYSPDANTGELFFGEGSRLTVL.

This clonotype was seen more than once but under ten times. V and J are TRBV11-2 and TRBJ1-6; 7 bases match TRBD1. V gave up 8 bases and J gave up 3 bases; unmatched junction bases: 10. Germline V CDR1 and CDR2: SGHAT, FQNNGV. CDR3 length: 16 residues. The CDR3 nucleotides are TGTGCCAGCTCGTCAGGACAGGTCCTCTATAATTCACCCCTCCACTTT. Encoded protein: CASSSGQVLYNSPLHF. Variable domain in full (rest from reference TRBV11-2 and TRBJ1-6): EAGVAQSPRYKIIEKRQSVAFWCNPISGHATLYWYQQILGQGPKLLIQFQNNGVVDDSQLPKDRFSAERLKGVDSTLKIQPAKLEDSAVYLCASSSGQVLYNSPLHFGNGTRLTVT.

V usage is TRBV10-3 and J usage is TRBJ2-1; 11 bases align to TRBD2. Germline lookup yields CDR1 ENHRY and CDR2 SYGVKD. The ends lost 2 bases at V and 7 bases at J; junction bases unmatched: 10. CDR3 length equals 17 residues. DNA for the CDR3: TGTGCCATCAGTGAGGTGTTAGCGGGAGGGCCTAATAATGAGCAGTTCTTC. Amino acid sequence: CAISEVLAGGPNNEQFF.

The chain is built from TRBV5-1 and TRBJ2-1; D is perhaps TRBD2 (5 bases). The CDR3 length is 16 residues. Germline-derived CDR1 and CDR2 are SGHRS and YFSETQ. Deletions cut 0 bases from V and 3 bases from J, with 13 bases between. This CDR3 reads CASSLVVGIGYNEQFF. CDR3 DNA sequence: TGCGCCAGCAGCTTGGTGGTCGGGATCGGCTACAATGAGCAGTTCTTC.

This clonotype was seen only a few times. V gene TRBV5-1 combines with J gene TRBJ1-4, with D unresolved. CDR1 and CDR2 (germline): SGHRS, YFSETQ. V was cut by 0 bases and J by 8 bases, with 11 bases left in between. This CDR3 is 14 amino acids long. The CDR3 reads CASSLGLDGEKLFF. The DNA of the CDR3 is TGCGCCAGCAGCTTGGGTTTGGATGGGGAAAAACTGTTTTTT.

This clonotype has more than one count but fewer than ten. The chain uses TRBV4-1 and TRBJ2-3; TRBD2 matches 8 bases. Germline V gene sequence: CDR1 MGHRA, CDR2 YSYEKL. The CDR3 has 20 residues. The V gene end was trimmed by 4 bases and the J gene end by 0 bases; junction bases not matched to a gene: 18. CDR3 in amino acids: CASSRESRLFSGDSTDTQYF. The CDR3 DNA sequence: TGCGCCAGCAGCCGAGAAAGCCGACTGTTTAGCGGGGATAGCACAGATACGCAGTATTTT.

This clonotype was counted a few times. The chain employs TRBV6-2 or TRBV6-3 and TRBJ1-2; D may be TRBD1 (5 bases). The germline CDR1 and CDR2 sequences are MNHEY and SVGEGT. The V end lost 5 bases, the J end lost 7 bases, and 17 bases lay between the germline ends. This CDR3 has 14 residues. CDR3 sequence: CASSKQDSPSGYTF. The CDR3 bases are TGTGCCAGCAGTAAACAGGATTCCCCTTCTGGCTACACCTTC.

This clonotype was observed at least ten times. CDR3 in DNA: TGTGCCAGCAGCTTGGACGGACAGGGCGGCACTGAAGCTTTCTTT. Protein: CASSLDGQGGTEAFF. The chain uses TRBV9 and TRBJ1-1; the match to TRBD1 covers 8 bases. This CDR3 has 15 residues. The J segment lost 4 bases and the V segment lost 4 bases, leaving 9 bases of the junction unmatched. Germline V lookup: CDR1 SGDLS, CDR2 YYNGEE.

In this sample, this clonotype turned up a few times. This chain uses TRBV20-1 with TRBJ2-3; 9 nucleotides align to TRBD2. This CDR3 spans 14 amino acids. Germline values: CDR1 DFQATT, CDR2 SNEGSKA (reference sequence). J gave up 2 bases and V 2 bases, and 2 bases lay outside the gene matches. The CDR3 sequence is CSARLAGYTDTQYF. In nucleotides, the CDR3 is TGCAGTGCTAGACTAGCGGGATACACAGATACGCAGTATTTT.

This clonotype was picked up a small number of times. This chain uses TRBV3-1 with TRBJ2-7, with D tentatively TRBD2 (6 bases). Germline CDR1 reads LGHDT; CDR2 reads YNNKEL (reference sequence). The CDR3 covers 16 residues. V was cut by 4 bases and J by 4 bases, with 20 bases left in between. The DNA for the CDR3 is TGTGCCAGCAGCCCCACGGGGAGGCTCAAGGGTTACGAGCAGTACTTC. This encodes CASSPTGRLKGYEQYF.

This clonotype has just a few counts. The chain joins TRBV6-1 to TRBJ2-2; TRBD1 aligns across 10 bases. Germline CDR1 is MNHNS and CDR2 is SASEGT. CDR3 size: 15 residues. The trim removed 6 bases at V and 3 bases at J, leaving 4 bases unmatched. The CDR3 DNA is TGTGCCAGCAGCTCCGGACAGGGGGACACCGGGGAGCTGTTTTTT. This codes for CASSSGQGDTGELFF.

This clonotype was seen many times. This chain uses TRBV5-1 with TRBJ2-2; the D gene could be TRBD1 or TRBD2 (5 bases each). The germline gives CDR1 SGHRS, CDR2 YFSETQ. The V end was cut by 7 bases, the J end by 2 bases, with 15 bases between. The CDR3 runs 15 residues. CDR3 DNA: TGCGCCAGCGGCCTAAGGGGAGCCAACACCGGGGAGCTGTTTTTT. It is translated as CASGLRGANTGELFF.

This clonotype was observed a few times. This chain uses TRBV7-9 with TRBJ2-7; 7 positions match TRBD1. Germline CDR1 is SEHNR and CDR2 is FQNEAQ (reference sequence). CDR3 size: 13 residues. The J segment lost 6 bases and the V segment lost 5 bases, leaving 7 bases of the junction unmatched. CDR3 DNA: TGTGCCAGCAGCCTAACAGGGGTTCTCGAGCAGTACTTC. Its translation: CASSLTGVLEQYF.

V is TRBV3-1 and J is TRBJ2-5; 13 bases are a match to TRBD2. With 3 bases clipped from V and 1 base from J, the junction kept 5 bases outside the gene matches. Germline V CDR1 and CDR2: LGHDT, YNNKEL (reference sequence). CDR3 length: 17 residues. CDR3 in amino acids: CASSHLGTSGVQETQYF. CDR3 in DNA: TGTGCCAGCAGCCATCTTGGGACTAGCGGGGTCCAAGAGACCCAGTACTTC.

Only a few counts were recorded for this clonotype. V and J are TRBV9 and TRBJ2-1; D uncertain. The V and J ends lost 0 bases and 5 bases respectively, with 12 bases between them. From germline, CDR1 is SGDLS and CDR2 YYNGEE. The CDR3 covers 15 residues. This CDR3 is CASSVEGILDNEQFF. CDR3 bases: TGTGCCAGCAGCGTAGAGGGTATATTGGACAATGAGCAGTTCTTC.

This clonotype was observed once. With a much larger clone just one base away, this may be a read error. V is TRBV7-8 and J is TRBJ2-3, with a tentative D call TRBD1 (6 bases). CDR1 SGHVS and CDR2 FQNEAQ come from the germline V gene. The CDR3 runs 16 residues. As DNA, the CDR3 is TGTGCCAGCAGCCAAGGGGGACGGACTGCCCGGGATACGCAGTGTTTT. It yields the protein CASSQGGRTARDTQCF.

This clonotype has just a few counts. This rearrangement joins TRBV9 to TRBJ2-2; D may match TRBD1 or TRBD2 (5 bases each). V was pared by 4 bases and J by 0 bases, with 10 bases between. The CDR3 has 15 amino acids. The germline V gene has CDR1 SGDLS and CDR2 YYNGEE. CDR3 sequence reads: CASSPGLSNTGELFF. DNA for the CDR3: TGTGCCAGCAGCCCGGGGCTCTCGAACACCGGGGAGCTGTTTTTT. The whole variable domain, remainder taken from reference TRBV9 and TRBJ2-2, is DSGVTQTPKHLITATGQRVTLRCSPRSGDLSVYWYQQSLDQGLQFLIQYYNGEERAKGNILERFSAQQFPDLHSELNLSSLELGDSALYFCASSPGLSNTGELFFGEGSRLTVL.

This clonotype was detected a few times. The chain is built from TRBV7-9 and TRBJ2-1, with 9 bases identical to TRBD2. Germline V gives CDR1 SEHNR, CDR2 FQNEAQ (reference sequence). J lost 6 bases, V lost 8 bases, and 14 bases had no gene match. The CDR3 is 16 amino acids. CDR3 bases: TGTGCCAGCGGACTGATAGCGGGGGACTTTTTCAATGAGCAGTTCTTC. This sequence encodes CASGLIAGDFFNEQFF.

This clonotype was recorded a few times. CDR3 in DNA: TGCGCCAGCAGCTGGGGACTAGCGGGAGCCGATCGGGCCTGGAATGAGCAGTTCTTC. Its translation: CASSWGLAGADRAWNEQFF. This chain links TRBV5-1 with TRBJ2-1; 14 bases align to TRBD2. The CDR3 contains 19 residues. V shed 3 bases and J 7 bases; nucleotides not matched to a gene: 15. CDR1 SGHRS and CDR2 YFSETQ come from the germline V gene.

The chain has TRBV29-1 and TRBJ2-3, with TRBD1 matching 7 bases. Germline CDR1 is SQVTM and CDR2 is ANQGSEA. The CDR3 totals 14 residues. The junction had 9 bases not matched to a gene; V was cut back by 3 bases and J by 6 bases. The CDR3: CSVDGEGGLDTQYF. The CDR3 region has the DNA TGCAGCGTTGATGGGGAAGGGGGCCTGGATACGCAGTATTTT.